This T cell receptor (beta chain) was identified in a study of glioma-infiltrating T cells after dendritic cell vaccination. The time point is: after dendritic cell vaccination, including at tumor progression/relapse. V lost 1 base to trimming and J lost 8 bases, with 15 bases between them. Germline assignment: CDR1 SNHLY and CDR2 FYNNEI. CDR3 length equals 15 residues. Sequencing used immunoSEQ multiplex PCR; TCRdb keeps in-frame clones, though not all of them. The data hold some 110,000 clones, with around 87% observed a single time. The chain links TRBV2 to TRBJ2-1; a weak D match, TRBD2 (6 bases). The receptor comes from a human donor with glioblastoma. This specimen was blood, taken after dendritic cell vaccination. This chain's CDR3 is CASSEDSGRRHEQFF. CDR3 DNA sequence: TGTGCCAGCAGTGAAGATAGTGGGAGGAGGCATGAGCAGTTCTTC.